The next 25 T cell receptor beta chains were all read from a single sample in a study of blood T cells in healthy people across ages. Primers used in a second PCR of roughly 6 to 11 cycles were a sample-barcoded 5' primer and a J-beta primer mix. One entry per CDR3 protein results from TCRdb running MiXCR on the 5' RACE reads. The top ten hold under 20% of the sample, which has approximately 850,000 distinct CDR3 sequences, under 45% seen once. Sequenced sample: blood. The receptors stem from a man in his 60s in good health.

J is TRBJ1-2 and V is TRBV10-3, with 11 bases matching TRBD1. The CDR3 spans 14 residues. CDR1 is ENHRY and CDR2 is SYGVKD in the germline V gene. After removal of 10 bases from V and 4 bases from J, the junction contained 8 bases not matched to a gene. The CDR3 is CATSDRGQFYGYTF. In DNA, the CDR3 is TGTGCCACCTCGGACAGGGGGCAGTTCTATGGCTACACCTTC.

Comments on this clonotype: One junction end does not reproduce the germline sequence, and a read error may be involved. The gene calls are TRBV2 and TRBJ2-1; unclear D gene. Germline V lookup: CDR1 SNHLY, CDR2 FYNNEI. CDR3 size: 15 residues. CDR3 nucleotides: TGTACCAGCAGACCCGACAAGGGCGAGTACAATGAGCAGTTCTTC. This gives the protein CTSRPDKGEYNEQFF.

As for this clonotype: Sequence at one end of the junction differs from germline and may be a read error. The V call is TRBV7-9, the J call TRBJ2-3; D uncertain. The CDR3 is 15 residues long. The germline gives CDR1 SEHNR, CDR2 FQNEAQ (reference sequence). The CDR3 here is CVSSLKRARTDTQYF. The CDR3 nucleotides are TGTGTCAGCAGCTTGAAACGGGCTCGCACAGATACGCAGTATTTT. The full variable domain, rest sourced from reference TRBV7-9 and TRBJ2-3, is DTGVSQNPRHKITKRGQNVTFRCDPISEHNRLYWYRQTLGQGPEFLTYFQNEAQLEKSRLLSDRFSAERPKGSFSTLEIQRTEQGDSAMYLCVSSLKRARTDTQYFGPGTRLTVL.

V usage is TRBV28 and J usage is TRBJ1-2; possibly TRBD1 for D (5 bases). The germline gives CDR1 MDHEN, CDR2 SYDVKM. V was shortened by 2 bases and J by 6 bases, with 19 bases between the two germline ends. The CDR3 is made up of 16 amino acids. The CDR3 loop reads CASSLGGTGNHHGYTF. As DNA, the CDR3 is TGTGCCAGCAGTTTAGGGGGGACTGGTAACCATCATGGCTACACCTTC.

This clonotype was seen only a few times. The CDR3 region has the DNA TGCAGCGCCGGGAACCGAGGGGGCTACGAGCAGTACTTC. Translation gives CSAGNRGGYEQYF. This rearrangement joins TRBV29-1 to TRBJ2-7; possibly TRBD1 for D (6 bases). Germline CDR1 and CDR2: SQVTM and ANQGSEA. This CDR3 is 13 amino acids long. V was pared by 7 bases and J by 3 bases, with 16 bases between.

The chain employs TRBV27 and TRBJ2-2; TRBD2 might be the D (5 bases). The V gene lost 2 bases and the J gene lost 5 bases, with 15 bases spanning the gap. CDR1 is MNHEY, CDR2 SMNVEV, per germline (reference sequence). CDR3 length equals 16 residues. The CDR3 loop is CASSLLGPTGTGELFF. CDR3 DNA: TGTGCCAGCAGTTTACTTGGGCCAACGGGGACCGGGGAGCTGTTTTTT.

This clonotype has only a few counts. The chain is built from TRBV28 and TRBJ2-1, with a weak D call TRBD1 (5 bases). There are 16 residues in the CDR3. CDR1 and CDR2 (germline): MDHEN, SYDVKM. Trimming removed 5 bases from V and 0 bases from J, with 14 bases in between. This CDR3 reads CASSGRDSFSYNEQFF. The CDR3 DNA follows: TGTGCCAGCAGTGGGCGTGACAGCTTCTCCTACAATGAGCAGTTCTTC.

In the case of this clonotype: This clone may be a read error of a much larger clone one base away. The V call is TRBV4-1, the J call TRBJ2-5; the D is unclear. The V gene lost 8 bases and the J gene lost 5 bases, with 15 bases spanning the gap. The CDR3 loop spans 13 amino acids. In germline, CDR1 is MGHRA, CDR2 YSYEKL. CDR3 nucleotide sequence: TGCGCCAGCGGCCTTACGAACAGTGAGACCCAGTACTTC. Its translation: CASGLTNSETQYF.

The chain is built from TRBV20-1 and TRBJ1-1; D may be TRBD1 (6 bases). The V gene lost 3 bases and the J gene lost 1 base, with 12 bases spanning the gap. Germline values: CDR1 DFQATT, CDR2 SNEGSKA (reference sequence). The CDR3 is 14 residues long. Here the CDR3 reads CSARDRAKNTEAFF. CDR3 in DNA: TGCAGTGCTAGGGACAGAGCCAAGAACACTGAAGCTTTCTTT.

This clonotype was found many times. This chain uses TRBV4-3 with TRBJ2-3; D is ambiguous. This CDR3 region has 14 residues. Between the trimmed V and J ends, which lost 5 bases and 1 base, there was a span of 10 bases. Germline V lookup: CDR1 LGHNA, CDR2 YSLEER. The CDR3 DNA follows: TGCGCCAGCAGCACATATATCCGCACAGATACGCAGTATTTT. It encodes CASSTYIRTDTQYF.

A remark on this clonotype: With a much larger clone just one base away, this may be a read error. CDR3 sequence reads: CASSLVGSAPPCSYEQYF. In DNA, the CDR3 is TGTGCCAGCAGCTTAGTAGGGAGTGCACCTCCGTGCTCCTACGAGCAGTACTTC. The V and J genes are TRBV7-2 and TRBJ2-7, with a weak D call TRBD2 (5 bases). CDR1 and CDR2 (germline): SGHTA, FQGNSA. Trimming pared 1 base from V and 0 bases from J, leaving 19 bases between. CDR3 size: 18 residues.

The chain joins TRBV5-1 to TRBJ2-5; 9 nucleotides agree with TRBD1. Trimming cost V 3 bases and J 11 bases; bases outside gene matches: 14. Germline CDR1 is SGHRS and CDR2 is YFSETQ. The CDR3 has 15 residues. The CDR3 loop is CASSSWGTGYNEQYF. DNA of the CDR3: TGCGCCAGCAGCTCGTGGGGGACAGGGTACAATGAGCAGTACTTC.

The chain is built from TRBV7-3 and TRBJ2-3; 9 nucleotides match TRBD2. The CDR3 has 16 residues. The trim removed 5 bases at V and 0 bases at J, leaving 6 bases unmatched. The germline CDR1 and CDR2 sequences are SGHTA and FQGTGA. The CDR3 here is CASSPLAGRSTDTQYF. DNA for the CDR3: TGTGCCAGCAGCCCGCTAGCGGGGAGGAGCACAGATACGCAGTATTTT.

This clonotype occurred a few times. V is TRBV29-1 and J is TRBJ2-7, with a tentative D call TRBD2 (7 bases). The germline V gene has CDR1 SQVTM and CDR2 ANQGSEA. The CDR3 length is 11 residues. CDR3 DNA sequence: TGCAGTGCGGGGGCCTCCTACGAGCAGTACTTC. Its protein product is CSAGASYEQYF.

This chain connects TRBV9 to TRBJ2-5; D gene uncertain. Deletions cut 5 bases from V and 8 bases from J, with 13 bases between. This CDR3 spans 12 amino acids. Germline V gene lookup returns CDR1 SGDLS and CDR2 YYNGEE. The CDR3 spells CASSEAPNTQYF. CDR3 nucleotide sequence: TGTGCCAGCAGTGAGGCCCCGAATACCCAGTACTTC. The full variable domain, with the rest looked up from reference TRBV9 and TRBJ2-5, is DSGVTQTPKHLITATGQRVTLRCSPRSGDLSVYWYQQSLDQGLQFLIQYYNGEERAKGNILERFSAQQFPDLHSELNLSSLELGDSALYFCASSEAPNTQYFGPGTRLLVL.

The sample holds a few counts of this clonotype. V gene TRBV7-8 combines with J gene TRBJ1-6; D not certain. V was pared by 3 bases and J by 0 bases, with 15 bases between. Germline lookup yields CDR1 SGHVS and CDR2 FQNEAQ. CDR3 length: 18 amino acids. The DNA of the CDR3 is TGTGCCAGCAGCTTTTCTATCAGTCCTGGCTCCTATAATTCACCCCTCCACTTT. Translating it yields CASSFSISPGSYNSPLHF.

This chain joins TRBV27 and TRBJ2-5, with D uncertain. This CDR3 is 14 amino acids long. Trimming left V 6 bases short and J 3 bases short, with 14 bases between. The germline V gene encodes CDR1 MNHEY and CDR2 SMNVEV (reference sequence). The CDR3 region is CASSRRASEETQYF. CDR3 in DNA: TGTGCCAGCAGCCGACGAGCGTCAGAAGAGACCCAGTACTTC.

The chain combines TRBV5-6 with TRBJ1-2; 7 bases agree with TRBD1. The germline CDR1 and CDR2 sequences are SGHDT and YYEEEE. The CDR3 extends over 15 amino acids. V shed 5 bases, J shed 7 bases, and the junction held 14 bases outside the gene matches. In DNA, the CDR3 is TGTGCCAGCAGTCCGAGGGGACAGAAATCAGGTGGCTACACCTTC. The encoded protein is CASSPRGQKSGGYTF. Variable domain in full (rest from reference TRBV5-6 and TRBJ1-2): DAGVTQSPTHLIKTRGQQVTLRCSPKSGHDTVSWYQQALGQGPQFIFQYYEEEERQRGNFPDRFSGHQFPNYSSELNVNALLLGDSALYLCASSPRGQKSGGYTFGSGTRLTVV.

This clonotype came up a few times. V and J are TRBV5-1 and TRBJ2-1; D is perhaps TRBD2 (5 bases). Germline V gives CDR1 SGHRS, CDR2 YFSETQ. CDR3 length equals 14 residues. V lost 0 bases and J 8 bases, leaving 12 bases between the germline ends. The DNA of the CDR3 is TGCGCCAGCAGCTTGGGCCGGATGGAGGATGAGCAGTTCTTC. This encodes CASSLGRMEDEQFF.

The rearrangement links TRBV6-2 or TRBV6-3 to TRBJ2-3; no definite D call. Germline-derived CDR1 and CDR2 are MNHEY and SVGEGT. The ends were cut back, 6 bases at V and 2 bases at J, with 15 bases in the middle. This CDR3 spans 15 amino acids. This CDR3 reads CASSPVATYTDTQYF. The CDR3 DNA sequence: TGTGCCAGCAGCCCTGTTGCTACATACACAGATACGCAGTATTTT.

The chain joins TRBV7-9 to TRBJ1-2; D may be TRBD1 (6 bases). The germline V gene encodes CDR1 SEHNR and CDR2 FQNEAQ (reference sequence). The CDR3 length is 16 residues. V lost 4 bases, J lost 3 bases, and 18 bases lay in between. Written as DNA, the CDR3 is TGTGCCAGCAGCTCCCAACGGACAGCCGGATACTATGGCTACACCTTC. Translating it yields CASSSQRTAGYYGYTF.

There are a few counts of this clonotype. This sequence joins TRBV4-3 and TRBJ2-1; no reliable D call. The CDR3 has 15 amino acids. V lost 0 bases, J lost 9 bases, and 15 bases lay in between. Germline V CDR1 and CDR2: LGHNA, YSLEER. CDR3 amino acids: CASSQDLSQYSEQFF. The CDR3 coding sequence is TGCGCCAGCAGCCAAGATCTAAGTCAATATAGTGAGCAGTTCTTC.

This chain connects TRBV7-2 to TRBJ2-4; no clear D gene. The end of the DNA fits TRBJ2-7 better, so the J call may be wrong. The CDR3 spans 13 residues. Per germline, CDR1 SGHTA and CDR2 FQGNSA. CDR3 in DNA: TGTGCCAGCAGCGTAGAGTTCCGGAACGAGCAGTACTTC. Protein product: CASSVEFRNEQYF.

This clonotype was observed a few times. This rearrangement joins TRBV5-6 to TRBJ2-5; TRBD2 matches at 8 bases. The trim removed 2 bases at V and 1 base at J, leaving 4 bases unmatched. Germline V gene lookup returns CDR1 SGHDT and CDR2 YYEEEE. This CDR3 region has 15 residues. As DNA, the CDR3 is TGTGCCAGCAGCTTCGGGGGGGGGTTCCAAGAGACCCAGTACTTC. This codes for CASSFGGGFQETQYF.

The chain carries TRBV5-5 and TRBJ1-2, with 7 nucleotides matching TRBD1. The CDR3 contains 14 residues. The junction had 7 bases not matched to a gene; V was cut back by 3 bases and J by 5 bases. The germline CDR1 and CDR2 sequences are SGHKS and YYEKEE (reference sequence). For the CDR3, the DNA is TGTGCCAGCAGCTCGGGACAGTCTATGTATGGCTACACCTTC. It codes for CASSSGQSMYGYTF.